This TCR beta chain emerged from a study of T cells in Graves' hyperthyroidism and ophthalmopathy. Uncontrolled infection, other autoimmune disease, pregnancy or lactation excluded patients. What was amplified from RNA transcripts were TCR beta CDR3 regions. In the first-round RT-PCR of the TCR CDR3, the HTBI primer set was used. TCRdb processed the multiplex PCR reads anew with MiXCR; each CDR3 protein has one entry. Of around 520,000 distinct CDR3 sequences listed, 14% are singletons. Study results and limitations: Model predictions of ophthalmopathy came a median around 6.5 months before onset.

Germline V gene lookup returns CDR1 DFQATT and CDR2 SNEGSKA (reference sequence). This CDR3 is 14 amino acids long. V shed 4 bases and J shed 1 base, with 13 bases lying between them. Concerning this clonotype itself: Its matching antigen is unknown.

This chain joins TRBV20-1 and TRBJ1-1, with D perhaps TRBD1 (5 bases). The specimen was blood. The sequence was collected from a woman in her forties with Graves' hyperthyroidism. CDR3 sequence reads: CSATGQLSNTEAFF. For the CDR3, the DNA is TGCAGTGCTACGGGGCAGCTTTCGAACACTGAAGCTTTCTTT.